This T cell receptor (beta chain) was retrieved from a study of blood T cell repertoires in COVID-19. Study at large: From the United States, Italy and Spain came samples of acute and convalescent COVID-19. T cells, B-cell-depleted T cells, or PBMCs supplied cDNA or gDNA.

Sequencing used immunoSEQ multiplex PCR; TCRdb keeps in-frame clones, though not all of them. The sample consists of approximately 290,000 clones, approximately 90% of them appearing once. CDR3 length: 16 residues. The V gene lost 5 bases and the J gene lost 6 bases, with 22 bases spanning the gap. Germline V CDR1 and CDR2: LNHDA, SQIVND (reference sequence). The chain joins TRBV19 to TRBJ1-2, with D uncertain. This clonotype was obtained from a woman in her fifties or sixties with acute or convalescent COVID-19. Sequencing was performed on peripheral blood. CDR3 loop: CASSRLTGEGWDGYTF. CDR3 coding DNA: TGTGCCAGTAGTCGATTGACCGGTGAGGGATGGGATGGCTACACCTTC.